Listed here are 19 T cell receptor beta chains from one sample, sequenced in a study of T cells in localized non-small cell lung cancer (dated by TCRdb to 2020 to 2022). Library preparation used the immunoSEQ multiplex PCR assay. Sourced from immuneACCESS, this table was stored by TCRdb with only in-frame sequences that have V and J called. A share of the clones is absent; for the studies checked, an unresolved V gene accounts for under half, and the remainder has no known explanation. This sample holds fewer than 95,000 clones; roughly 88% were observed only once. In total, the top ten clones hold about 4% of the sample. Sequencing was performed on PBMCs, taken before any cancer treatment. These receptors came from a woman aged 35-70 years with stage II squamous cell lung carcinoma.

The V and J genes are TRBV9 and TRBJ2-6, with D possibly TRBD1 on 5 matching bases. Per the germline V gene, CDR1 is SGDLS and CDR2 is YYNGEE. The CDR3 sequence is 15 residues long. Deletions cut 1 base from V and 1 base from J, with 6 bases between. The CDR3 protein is CASSVQGSGANVLTF. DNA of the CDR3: TGTGCCAGCAGCGTACAGGGATCTGGGGCCAACGTCCTGACTTTC.

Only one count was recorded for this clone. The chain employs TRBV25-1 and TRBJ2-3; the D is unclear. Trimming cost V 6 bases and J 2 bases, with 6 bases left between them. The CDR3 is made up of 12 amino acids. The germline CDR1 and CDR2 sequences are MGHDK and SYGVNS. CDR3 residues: CASRGSTDTQYF. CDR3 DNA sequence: TGTGCCAGCAGAGGGTCCACAGATACGCAGTATTTT.

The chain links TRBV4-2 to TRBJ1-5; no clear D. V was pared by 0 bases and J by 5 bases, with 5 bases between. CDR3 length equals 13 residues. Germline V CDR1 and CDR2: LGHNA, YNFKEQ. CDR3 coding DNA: TGTGCCAGCAGCCAAGAAAAGCATCAGCCCCAGCATTTT. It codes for CASSQEKHQPQHF.

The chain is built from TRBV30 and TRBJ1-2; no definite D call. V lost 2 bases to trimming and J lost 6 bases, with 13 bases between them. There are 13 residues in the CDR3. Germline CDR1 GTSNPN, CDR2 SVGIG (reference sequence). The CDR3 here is CAWSNGPGNGYTF. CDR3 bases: TGTGCCTGGAGTAACGGGCCCGGGAATGGCTACACCTTC.

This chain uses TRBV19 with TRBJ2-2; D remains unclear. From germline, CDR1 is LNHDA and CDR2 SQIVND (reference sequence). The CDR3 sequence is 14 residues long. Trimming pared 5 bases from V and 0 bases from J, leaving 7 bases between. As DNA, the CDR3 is TGTGCCAGTAGTTCCCGACCGAACACCGGGGAGCTGTTTTTT. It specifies CASSSRPNTGELFF.

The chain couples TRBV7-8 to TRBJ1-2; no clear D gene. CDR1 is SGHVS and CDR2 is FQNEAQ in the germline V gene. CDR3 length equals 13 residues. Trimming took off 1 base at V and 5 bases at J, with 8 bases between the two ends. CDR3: CASSLGAGYGYTF. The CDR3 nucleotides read TGTGCCAGCAGCTTAGGAGCGGGTTATGGCTACACCTTC.

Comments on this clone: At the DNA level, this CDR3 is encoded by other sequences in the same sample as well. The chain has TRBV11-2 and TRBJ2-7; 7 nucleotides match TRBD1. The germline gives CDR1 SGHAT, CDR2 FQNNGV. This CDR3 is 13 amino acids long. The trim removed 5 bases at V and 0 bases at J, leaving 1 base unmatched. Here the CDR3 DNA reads TGTGCCAGCAGCCGGGACAGCTCCTACGAGCAGTACTTC. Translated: CASSRDSSYEQYF.

CDR3 loop: CASRSGTPPGETQYF. In nucleotides, the CDR3 is TGTGCCAGCAGGTCCGGGACACCTCCTGGGGAGACCCAGTACTTC. The chain is built from TRBV6-5 and TRBJ2-5, with D perhaps matching TRBD1 (6 bases). V was trimmed by 6 bases and J by 5 bases, leaving 19 bases between them. The CDR3 totals 15 residues. The germline V gene has CDR1 MNHEY and CDR2 SVGAGI.

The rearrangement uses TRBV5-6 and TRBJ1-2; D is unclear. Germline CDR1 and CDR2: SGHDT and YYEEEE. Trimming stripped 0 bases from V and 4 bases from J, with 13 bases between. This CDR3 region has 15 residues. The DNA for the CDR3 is TGTGCCAGCAGCTTGGGGGGTAAGGAGACCTATGGCTACACCTTC. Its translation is CASSLGGKETYGYTF. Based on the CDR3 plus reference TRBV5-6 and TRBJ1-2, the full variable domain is DAGVTQSPTHLIKTRGQQVTLRCSPKSGHDTVSWYQQALGQGPQFIFQYYEEEERQRGNFPDRFSGHQFPNYSSELNVNALLLGDSALYLCASSLGGKETYGYTFGSGTRLTVV.

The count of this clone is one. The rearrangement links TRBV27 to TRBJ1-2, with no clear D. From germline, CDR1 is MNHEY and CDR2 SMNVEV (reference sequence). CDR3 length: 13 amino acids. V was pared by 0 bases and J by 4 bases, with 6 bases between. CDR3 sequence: CASSLSVGYGYTF. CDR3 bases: TGTGCCAGCAGTTTATCTGTGGGCTATGGCTACACCTTC.

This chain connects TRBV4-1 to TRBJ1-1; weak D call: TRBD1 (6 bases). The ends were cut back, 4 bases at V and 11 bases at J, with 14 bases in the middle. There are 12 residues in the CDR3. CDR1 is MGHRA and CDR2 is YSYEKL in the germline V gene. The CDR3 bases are TGCGCCAGCAGCCCTGCAGGGGCGGAGGCTTTCTTT. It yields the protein CASSPAGAEAFF.

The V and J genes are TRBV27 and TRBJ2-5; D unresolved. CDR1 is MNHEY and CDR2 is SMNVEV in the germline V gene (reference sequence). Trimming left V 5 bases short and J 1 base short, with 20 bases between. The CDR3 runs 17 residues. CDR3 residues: CASSHPPSKGSQETQYF. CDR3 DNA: TGTGCCAGCAGTCATCCCCCTTCGAAGGGCTCCCAAGAGACCCAGTACTTC.

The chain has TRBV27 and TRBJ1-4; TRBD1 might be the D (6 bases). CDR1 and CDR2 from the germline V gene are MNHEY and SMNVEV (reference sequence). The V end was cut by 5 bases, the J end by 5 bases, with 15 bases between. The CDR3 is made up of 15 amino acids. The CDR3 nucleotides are TGTGCCAGCAGTCGGGGTCAAGGGGGGAATGAAAAACTGTTTTTT. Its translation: CASSRGQGGNEKLFF.

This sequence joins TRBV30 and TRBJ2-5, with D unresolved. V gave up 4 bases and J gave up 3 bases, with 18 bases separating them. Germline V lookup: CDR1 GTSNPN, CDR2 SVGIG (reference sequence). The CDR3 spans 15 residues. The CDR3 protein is CAWTTSIRLKETQYF. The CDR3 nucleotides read TGTGCCTGGACCACGAGTATCCGTCTAAAAGAGACCCAGTACTTC.

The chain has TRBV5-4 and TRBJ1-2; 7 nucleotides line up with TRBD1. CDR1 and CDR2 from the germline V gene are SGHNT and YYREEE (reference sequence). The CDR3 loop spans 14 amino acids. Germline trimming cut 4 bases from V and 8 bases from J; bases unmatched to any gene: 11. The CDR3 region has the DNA TGTGCCAGCAGCCTAACAGGGGCCGTTTTGGGCTACACCTTC. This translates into CASSLTGAVLGYTF. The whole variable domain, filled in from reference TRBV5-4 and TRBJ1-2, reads ETGVTQSPTHLIKTRGQQVTLRCSSQSGHNTVSWYQQALGQGPQFIFQYYREEENGRGNFPPRFSGLQFPNYSSELNVNALELDDSALYLCASSLTGAVLGYTFGSGTRLTVV.

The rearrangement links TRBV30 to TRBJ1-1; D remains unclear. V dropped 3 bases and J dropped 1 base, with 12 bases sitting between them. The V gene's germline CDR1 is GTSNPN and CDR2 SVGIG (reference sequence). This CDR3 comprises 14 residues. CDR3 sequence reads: CAWSEVRENTEAFF. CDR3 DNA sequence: TGTGCCTGGAGCGAAGTGCGGGAGAACACTGAAGCTTTCTTT.

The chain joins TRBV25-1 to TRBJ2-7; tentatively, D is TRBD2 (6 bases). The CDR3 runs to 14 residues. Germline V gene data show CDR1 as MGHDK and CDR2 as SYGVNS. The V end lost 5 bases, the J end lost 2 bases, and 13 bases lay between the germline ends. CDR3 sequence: CASSSRDFPYEQYF. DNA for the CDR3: TGTGCCAGCAGTTCTCGGGACTTCCCCTACGAGCAGTACTTC.

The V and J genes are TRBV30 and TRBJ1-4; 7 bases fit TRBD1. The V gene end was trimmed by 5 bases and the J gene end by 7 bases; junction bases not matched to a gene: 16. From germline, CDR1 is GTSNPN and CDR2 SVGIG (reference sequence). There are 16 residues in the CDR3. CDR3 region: CAWSEFRGWGGEKLFF. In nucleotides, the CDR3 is TGTGCCTGGTCGGAATTCAGGGGGTGGGGAGGTGAAAAACTGTTTTTT.

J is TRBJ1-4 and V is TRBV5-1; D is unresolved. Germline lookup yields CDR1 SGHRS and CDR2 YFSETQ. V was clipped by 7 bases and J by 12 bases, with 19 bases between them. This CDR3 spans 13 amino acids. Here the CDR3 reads CASRIRLDGELFF. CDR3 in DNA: TGCGCCAGCCGCATAAGATTAGACGGGGAACTGTTTTTT.